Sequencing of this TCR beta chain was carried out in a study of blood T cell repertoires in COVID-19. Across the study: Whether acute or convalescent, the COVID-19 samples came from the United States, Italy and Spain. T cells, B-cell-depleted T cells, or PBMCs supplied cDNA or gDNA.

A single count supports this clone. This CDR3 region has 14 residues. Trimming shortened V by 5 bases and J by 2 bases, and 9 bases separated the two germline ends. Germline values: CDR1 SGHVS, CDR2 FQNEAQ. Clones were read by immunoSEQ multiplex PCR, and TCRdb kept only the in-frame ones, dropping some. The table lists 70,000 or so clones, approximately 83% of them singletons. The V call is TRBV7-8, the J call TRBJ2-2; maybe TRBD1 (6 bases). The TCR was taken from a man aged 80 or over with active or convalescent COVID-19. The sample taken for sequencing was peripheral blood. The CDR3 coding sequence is TGTGCCAGCAGCCGGGACACCAACACCGGGGAGCTGTTTTTT. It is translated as CASSRDTNTGELFF.